This entry features one TCR beta chain sequence. Its antigen is unidentified. This entry comes from a study of T cells in localized non-small cell lung cancer. Points from the study as a whole: Increased T cell density in blood showed an association with longer overall survival. Out of the top 100 tumor clones, a median roughly 52 were seen in adjacent lung. Uninvolved adjacent lung had the highest recorded T cell clonality, with tumor below it. Sequencing, confined to only one tumor region, leaves heterogeneity possible.

CDR3 length: 13 amino acids. The germline V and J ends were trimmed by 0 bases and 9 bases, with 12 bases remaining between them. Germline CDR1 and CDR2: GTSNPN and SVGIG (reference sequence). Repertoires were generated with immunoSEQ multiplex PCR, while TCRdb's copy carries only in-frame clones and drops some. The repertoire includes almost 65,000 clones, approximately 87% of them detected once, and approximately 2% sits in the top ten. The chain couples TRBV30 to TRBJ1-3, with D tentatively TRBD1 (6 bases). Sequencing was performed on peripheral blood, taken before any cancer treatment. The sequence came from a woman aged 35-75 years with stage I lung adenocarcinoma. CDR3 bases: TGTGCCTGGAGTGTCGGGGGGCAAAGCACCATATATTTT. This codes for CAWSVGGQSTIYF.